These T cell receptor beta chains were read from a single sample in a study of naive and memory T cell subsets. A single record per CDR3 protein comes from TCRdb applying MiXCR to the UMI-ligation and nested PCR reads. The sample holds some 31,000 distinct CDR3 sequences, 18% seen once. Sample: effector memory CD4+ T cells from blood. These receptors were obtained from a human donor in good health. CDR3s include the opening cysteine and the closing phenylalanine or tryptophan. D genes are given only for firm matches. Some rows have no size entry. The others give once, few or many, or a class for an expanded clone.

CDR3nt: TGCGCCAGCAGGACACAATGGGTAGGACCCTATGGCTACACCTTC; CDR3aa: CASRTQWVGPYGYTF; v_gene: TRBV5-1; j_gene: TRBJ1-2; abundance: many; d_gene: .
CDR3nt: TGCAGCGTTGGTAGCAGGGGGACAGATACGCAGTATTTT; CDR3aa: CSVGSRGTDTQYF; v_gene: TRBV29-1; j_gene: TRBJ2-3; abundance: many; d_gene: TRBD1
CDR3nt: TGTGCCAGCAGTGCCGGGACAGGTTGGAGTCAGCCCCAGCATTTT; CDR3aa: CASSAGTGWSQPQHF; v_gene: TRBV28; j_gene: TRBJ1-5; abundance: few; d_gene: TRBD1
CDR3nt: TGTGCCAGCAGCTCCTTTGTTGGGGGAACTGAAGCTTTCTTT; CDR3aa: CASSSFVGGTEAFF; v_gene: TRBV11-2; j_gene: TRBJ1-1; abundance: many; d_gene: .
CDR3nt: TGTGCCAGCAGTTCCCTAGGACTAGCGGCCTACGAGCAGTACTTC; CDR3aa: CASSSLGLAAYEQYF; v_gene: TRBV28; j_gene: TRBJ2-7; abundance: .; d_gene: TRBD2
CDR3nt: TGCAGTGCTAGTAAACAGGGAGGCCAGCCCCAGCATTTT; CDR3aa: CSASKQGGQPQHF; v_gene: TRBV20-1; j_gene: TRBJ1-5; abundance: .; d_gene: .
CDR3nt: TGCAGTGCTAGAGGCCCGCGCTCTGGGGCCAACGTCCTGACTTTC; CDR3aa: CSARGPRSGANVLTF; v_gene: TRBV20-1; j_gene: TRBJ2-6; abundance: .; d_gene: .
CDR3nt: TGCGCCAGCAGCACCCAGACAGTAACCACTGAAGCTTTCTTT; CDR3aa: CASSTQTVTTEAFF; v_gene: TRBV5-1; j_gene: TRBJ1-1; abundance: .; d_gene: .
CDR3nt: TGCAGCGTATCGCAGGGGATCAATCAGCCCCAGCATTTT; CDR3aa: CSVSQGINQPQHF; v_gene: TRBV29-1; j_gene: TRBJ1-5; abundance: few; d_gene: .
CDR3nt: TGTGCCAGCAGCTCCCCGGACGGAATGAACACTGAAGCTTTCTTT; CDR3aa: CASSSPDGMNTEAFF; v_gene: TRBV28; j_gene: TRBJ1-1; abundance: few; d_gene: .
CDR3nt: TGCAGTGCGGTCCAGGGGCGGTGGCAGCCCCAGCATTTT; CDR3aa: CSAVQGRWQPQHF; v_gene: TRBV20-1; j_gene: TRBJ1-5; abundance: few; d_gene: .
CDR3nt: TGCAGTGCTAGTGCATCCTGGGGGAATAATCAGCCCCAGCATTTT; CDR3aa: CSASASWGNNQPQHF; v_gene: TRBV20-1; j_gene: TRBJ1-5; abundance: .; d_gene: .
CDR3nt: TGTGCCTGGAGTTCAGGGGCTGGCACTGAAGCTTTCTTT; CDR3aa: CAWSSGAGTEAFF; v_gene: TRBV30; j_gene: TRBJ1-1; abundance: .; d_gene: .
CDR3nt: TGCAGTGCTACAGGGAAAAAGACCCAGTACTTC; CDR3aa: CSATGKKTQYF; v_gene: TRBV20-1; j_gene: TRBJ2-5; abundance: .; d_gene: .
CDR3nt: TGTGCCAGCAGCCAGATCGACTCTTCACCCCTCCACTTT; CDR3aa: CASSQIDSSPLHF; v_gene: TRBV3-1; j_gene: TRBJ1-6; abundance: few; d_gene: .
CDR3nt: TGTGCCAGCTGTCTGACTAGCGGGAGTGCAGATACGCAGTATTTT; CDR3aa: CASCLTSGSADTQYF; v_gene: TRBV27; j_gene: TRBJ2-3; abundance: .; d_gene: TRBD2
CDR3nt: TGTGCCAGCAGCTTCCCATCACAGGGGGCAAGGACTGAAGCTTTCTTT; CDR3aa: CASSFPSQGARTEAFF; v_gene: TRBV11-2; j_gene: TRBJ1-1; abundance: many; d_gene: TRBD1
CDR3nt: TGTGCCAGCAGCACCTCCAGGGGGGGCACCGGGGAGCTGTTTTTT; CDR3aa: CASSTSRGGTGELFF; v_gene: TRBV28; j_gene: TRBJ2-2; abundance: many; d_gene: .
CDR3nt: TGTGCCAGCAGTTTATTTGGGACAGCCTCCTACGAGCAGTACTTC; CDR3aa: CASSLFGTASYEQYF; v_gene: TRBV28; j_gene: TRBJ2-7; abundance: .; d_gene: TRBD1
CDR3nt: TGTGCTAGCAGCTCTTCTGAGATCCACGAGCAGTACTTC; CDR3aa: CASSSSEIHEQYF; v_gene: TRBV7-7; j_gene: TRBJ2-7; abundance: .; d_gene: .
CDR3nt: TGTGCCAGCACCGCCCAGTTTGGGACCAATGAAAAACTGTTTTTT; CDR3aa: CASTAQFGTNEKLFF; v_gene: TRBV2; j_gene: TRBJ1-4; abundance: .; d_gene: .
CDR3nt: TGTGCCAGCACCAACAGACAGGGCGGCGAGACCCAGTACTTC; CDR3aa: CASTNRQGGETQYF; v_gene: TRBV27; j_gene: TRBJ2-5; abundance: few; d_gene: TRBD1
CDR3nt: TGCGCCAGCAGCCAAGGGGACAGGGCTTCACCCCTCCACTTT; CDR3aa: CASSQGDRASPLHF; v_gene: TRBV4-3; j_gene: TRBJ1-6; abundance: few; d_gene: TRBD1
CDR3nt: TGTGCCACCTCCGGGGGGTATGGCTACACCTTC; CDR3aa: CATSGGYGYTF; v_gene: TRBV6-5; j_gene: TRBJ1-2; abundance: .; d_gene: .
CDR3nt: TGTGCCAGTAGTATCTTAGGGTCAGCTAGCACAGATATGCAGTATTTT; CDR3aa: CASSILGSASTDMQYF; v_gene: TRBV19; j_gene: TRBJ2-3; abundance: .; d_gene: .
CDR3nt: TGTGCCAGCAGCCTCGGACTGAATTTTAACACTGAAGCTTTCTTT; CDR3aa: CASSLGLNFNTEAFF; v_gene: TRBV5-6; j_gene: TRBJ1-1; abundance: .; d_gene: .
CDR3nt: TGTGCCAGCAGTGCAAAACGGGAGTCCTACAATGAGCAGTTCTTC; CDR3aa: CASSAKRESYNEQFF; v_gene: TRBV7-3; j_gene: TRBJ2-1; abundance: .; d_gene: .
CDR3nt: TGTGCCAGCAGCAAAGGACGCTTCCCTGGGGCCAACGTCCTGACTTTC; CDR3aa: CASSKGRFPGANVLTF; v_gene: TRBV6-5; j_gene: TRBJ2-6; abundance: .; d_gene: .
CDR3nt: TGTGCCAGCAGCCCGGGACGAGTTAAAGAGACCCAGTACTTC; CDR3aa: CASSPGRVKETQYF; v_gene: TRBV3-1; j_gene: TRBJ2-5; abundance: many; d_gene: .
CDR3nt: TGTGCCACCAGCGGTTTGTCCTATAATTCACCCCTCCACTTT; CDR3aa: CATSGLSYNSPLHF; v_gene: TRBV15; j_gene: TRBJ1-6; abundance: medium-sized; d_gene: .
CDR3nt: TGTGCCAGCAGTTTCGATCGGGTAGGCGGGGTTTACAATGAGCAGTTCTTC; CDR3aa: CASSFDRVGGVYNEQFF; v_gene: TRBV28; j_gene: TRBJ2-1; abundance: .; d_gene: .
CDR3nt: TGCGCCAGCAGCCAAGTTGGCAATGAGCAGTTCTTC; CDR3aa: CASSQVGNEQFF; v_gene: TRBV4-3; j_gene: TRBJ2-1; abundance: few; d_gene: .
CDR3nt: TGCAGTGCCTACTGGACAGTGCGCGGGGAGCTGTTTTTT; CDR3aa: CSAYWTVRGELFF; v_gene: TRBV20-1; j_gene: TRBJ2-2; abundance: few; d_gene: .
CDR3nt: TGTGCCAGAGGCACATATGGCTACACCTTC; CDR3aa: CARGTYGYTF; v_gene: TRBV6-4; j_gene: TRBJ1-2; abundance: many; d_gene: .
CDR3nt: TGTGCCATCAGTGAGAATAGGTTCTCTGGCTACACCTTC; CDR3aa: CAISENRFSGYTF; v_gene: TRBV10-3; j_gene: TRBJ1-2; abundance: many; d_gene: .
CDR3nt: TGTGCCAGCAGACCCTACGGGGGCTCTGGAAACACCATATATTTT; CDR3aa: CASRPYGGSGNTIYF; v_gene: TRBV3-1; j_gene: TRBJ1-3; abundance: many; d_gene: .
CDR3nt: TGTGCCTGGACAGGTCAGAGGGGAAACACCATATATTTT; CDR3aa: CAWTGQRGNTIYF; v_gene: TRBV30; j_gene: TRBJ1-3; abundance: .; d_gene: .
CDR3nt: TGCGCCAGCAGGGAAAGAGGACAGGGGAATCAGCCCCAGCATTTT; CDR3aa: CASRERGQGNQPQHF; v_gene: TRBV10-1; j_gene: TRBJ1-5; abundance: few; d_gene: TRBD1
CDR3nt: TGTGCCATCAGTGAGTCAGAACAGGGCCGCTACGAGCAGTACTTC; CDR3aa: CAISESEQGRYEQYF; v_gene: TRBV10-3; j_gene: TRBJ2-7; abundance: few; d_gene: .
CDR3nt: TGTGCCAGCAGTTCTCAAGGAACTAGACCACCCCTCCACTTT; CDR3aa: CASSSQGTRPPLHF; v_gene: TRBV12-3/TRBV12-4; j_gene: TRBJ1-6; abundance: few; d_gene: .
CDR3nt: TGTGCCAGCTCACCCCTCGGACCAAATAGCAATCAGCCCCAGCATTTT; CDR3aa: CASSPLGPNSNQPQHF; v_gene: TRBV18; j_gene: TRBJ1-5; abundance: many; d_gene: .
CDR3nt: TGTGCCAGCTCCCCTCCGGGAACCCAAGGGAATGAGCAGTTCTTC; CDR3aa: CASSPPGTQGNEQFF; v_gene: TRBV28; j_gene: TRBJ2-1; abundance: once; d_gene: .
CDR3nt: TGCAGCGCCCGGACAGGGTCGTGGACCGGGGAGCTGTTTTTT; CDR3aa: CSARTGSWTGELFF; v_gene: TRBV29-1; j_gene: TRBJ2-2; abundance: few; d_gene: TRBD1
CDR3nt: TGTGCCAGCCAAAGGGGGGGTACAGGCTATGGCTACACCTTC; CDR3aa: CASQRGGTGYGYTF; v_gene: TRBV2; j_gene: TRBJ1-2; abundance: .; d_gene: .
CDR3nt: TGCAGCGTTGAAGTGGCAGGAGGGAGCAATCAGCCCCAGCATTTT; CDR3aa: CSVEVAGGSNQPQHF; v_gene: TRBV29-1; j_gene: TRBJ1-5; abundance: .; d_gene: .
CDR3nt: TGTGCCAGCCTCCGGGACAGGGTCTTTACCGGGGAGCTGTTTTTT; CDR3aa: CASLRDRVFTGELFF; v_gene: TRBV12-3/TRBV12-4; j_gene: TRBJ2-2; abundance: .; d_gene: TRBD1
CDR3nt: TGTGCCAGCAGCCAAGGGGCCAGGCCCGATAACTTTAACTATGGCTACACCTTC; CDR3aa: CASSQGARPDNFNYGYTF; v_gene: TRBV3-1; j_gene: TRBJ1-2; abundance: .; d_gene: .
CDR3nt: TGCGCCAGCAGCCCCCCTGCGCGTACCTACGAGCAGTACTTC; CDR3aa: CASSPPARTYEQYF; v_gene: TRBV4-1; j_gene: TRBJ2-7; abundance: .; d_gene: .
CDR3nt: TGTGCCACGCAAGCGGGGTTGGGGCGACAGAACACTGAAGCTTTCTTT; CDR3aa: CATQAGLGRQNTEAFF; v_gene: TRBV27; j_gene: TRBJ1-1; abundance: many; d_gene: .
CDR3nt: TGTGCCAGCAGTTCGCCGACTAGCGGGACGTACAATGAGCAGTTCTTC; CDR3aa: CASSSPTSGTYNEQFF; v_gene: TRBV28; j_gene: TRBJ2-1; abundance: .; d_gene: TRBD2
CDR3nt: TGTGCCAGCAGCGTAGTGTCGGGGCTAGGAGAGACCCAGTACTTC; CDR3aa: CASSVVSGLGETQYF; v_gene: TRBV9; j_gene: TRBJ2-5; abundance: once; d_gene: .
CDR3nt: TGCGCCAGCAGTTTGGGACAAAAGGTACCCTACGAGCAGTACTTC; CDR3aa: CASSLGQKVPYEQYF; v_gene: TRBV10-1; j_gene: TRBJ2-7; abundance: .; d_gene: .
CDR3nt: TGCAGTGCAACGGGACTAGATGGGGGTTATACGCAGTATTTT; CDR3aa: CSATGLDGGYTQYF; v_gene: TRBV20-1; j_gene: TRBJ2-3; abundance: .; d_gene: TRBD2